These 18 T cell receptor beta chains share one sample of origin, sequenced in a study of cytomegalovirus exposure and HLA in healthy donors. Only in-frame clones appear in the TCRdb table, and some are missing; sequencing was by immunoSEQ multiplex PCR. The sample has 120,000 to 150,000 clones; roughly nine tenths are singletons. The sequenced material came from PBMCs. The receptors shown here come from a man aged 18 to 35 in good health and CMV-seronegative.

This clone occurred once. The rearrangement links TRBV5-1 to TRBJ2-5; 7 bases match TRBD1. V lost 0 bases and J lost 2; bases outside the gene matches: 10. Germline lookup yields CDR1 SGHRS and CDR2 YFSETQ. The CDR3 is 17 amino acids. DNA for the CDR3: TGCGCCAGCAGCTTGGGGGACGGGGACAGAAGGCAAGAGACCCAGTACTTC. It encodes CASSLGDGDRRQETQYF.

The rearrangement uses TRBV28 and TRBJ1-5; D call uncertain. Trimming took 5 bases from V and 1 from J, leaving 6 bases between them. The CDR3 contains 13 residues. Germline V gene sequence: CDR1 MDHEN, CDR2 SYDVKM. The CDR3 loop is CASSGLSNQPQHF. The CDR3 DNA is TGTGCCAGCAGTGGACTGAGCAATCAGCCCCAGCATTTT. The entire variable domain, with the rest obtained from reference TRBV28 and TRBJ1-5, is as follows: DVKVTQSSRYLVKRTGEKVFLECVQDMDHENMFWYRQDPGLGLRLIYFSYDVKMKEKGDIPEGYSVSREKKERFSLILESASTNQTSMYLCASSGLSNQPQHFGDGTRLSIL.

As concerns this clone: The conserved phenylalanine or tryptophan normally closing the CDR3 is absent here, so this likely arose from a read error. The limits of the CDR3 on the DNA are not certain, so only TCRdb's listed CDR3 is given. The chain links TRBV16 to TRBJ1-1; TRBD1 is the table's D call, not checked against the DNA. Both ends counted, the CDR3 spans 11 residues. Germline CDR1 and CDR2: KGHSY and FQNENV. This CDR3 is CASSQAGTLIG.

The chain employs TRBV28 and TRBJ2-5, with 8 nucleotides matching TRBD2. CDR3 length equals 21 residues. The germline V gene encodes CDR1 MDHEN and CDR2 SYDVKM. Unmatched junction bases numbered 22, after V lost 2 bases and J lost 2 bases. The CDR3 sequence is CASSLIIGVRREETIQETQYF. The CDR3 DNA follows: TGTGCCAGCAGTTTAATTATAGGAGTACGGCGGGAGGAAACTATACAAGAGACCCAGTACTTC. Supplemented by reference TRBV28 and TRBJ2-5, the full variable domain reads DVKVTQSSRYLVKRTGEKVFLECVQDMDHENMFWYRQDPGLGLRLIYFSYDVKMKEKGDIPEGYSVSREKKERFSLILESASTNQTSMYLCASSLIIGVRREETIQETQYFGPGTRLLVL.

V usage is TRBV20-1 and J usage is TRBJ2-5, with D possibly matching TRBD2 (5 bases). The CDR3 length is 11 residues. The germline gives CDR1 DFQATT, CDR2 SNEGSKA (reference sequence). Trimming took off 6 bases at V and 7 bases at J, with 12 bases between the two ends. Written as DNA, the CDR3 is TGCAGTGCGAAGGACTGGGGGACCCAGTACTTC. Translating it yields CSAKDWGTQYF.

The chain uses TRBV19 and TRBJ2-2; TRBD2 matches at 8 bases. The CDR3 runs to 16 residues. Germline V gene sequence: CDR1 LNHDA, CDR2 SQIVND (reference sequence). The V and J ends lost 6 bases and 5 bases, in that order; junction bases with no gene match: 11. The CDR3 DNA sequence: TGTGCCAGTAGCTGGAGCGGGGGCACCAAAACCGGGGAGCTGTTTTTT. This gives the protein CASSWSGGTKTGELFF. The full variable domain, with the rest looked up from reference TRBV19 and TRBJ2-2, is DGGITQSPKYLFRKEGQNVTLSCEQNLNHDAMYWYRQDPGQGLRLIYYSQIVNDFQKGDIAEGYSVSREKKESFPLTVTSAQKNPTAFYLCASSWSGGTKTGELFFGEGSRLTVL.

This clone was counted only a few times. The rearrangement links TRBV2 to TRBJ1-4, with D perhaps TRBD1 (6 bases). Trimming pared 2 bases from V and 0 bases from J, leaving 10 bases between. Germline CDR1 reads SNHLY; CDR2 reads FYNNEI. This CDR3 is 16 amino acids long. In DNA form, the CDR3 reads TGTGCCAGCAGTGAAAGGACAGAATCAACTAATGAAAAACTGTTTTTT. Residues: CASSERTESTNEKLFF.

V is TRBV19 and J is TRBJ1-5; possible D gene TRBD1, 5 bases. V lost 5 bases to trimming and J lost 2 bases, with 10 bases between them. CDR3 size: 14 residues. Germline loops: CDR1 LNHDA, CDR2 SQIVND (reference sequence). The CDR3 region is CASSGVGGNQPQHF. CDR3 DNA sequence: TGTGCCAGTAGTGGCGTAGGGGGCAATCAGCCCCAGCATTTT.

The V and J genes are TRBV29-1 and TRBJ2-7; D may be TRBD2 (5 bases). The CDR3 runs 13 residues. V shed 1 base and J shed 0 bases, with 7 bases lying between them. Germline V gives CDR1 SQVTM, CDR2 ANQGSEA. CDR3 sequence: CSVEVGSSYEQYF. CDR3 DNA sequence: TGCAGCGTTGAAGTGGGGAGCTCCTACGAGCAGTACTTC.

The rearrangement links TRBV28 to TRBJ2-5; weak D call: TRBD2 (5 bases). The germline gives CDR1 MDHEN, CDR2 SYDVKM. V lost 6 bases and J lost 5, with 19 bases in between. This CDR3 is built from 15 residues. DNA of the CDR3: TGTGCCAGCAGGCGTACTAGTACGTTTTTCGAGACCCAGTACTTC. Amino acids: CASRRTSTFFETQYF.

The gene calls are TRBV27 and TRBJ2-3, with TRBD1 matching over 9 bases. This CDR3 contains 14 residues. J lost 4 bases, V lost 2 bases, and 1 base had no gene match. Germline assignment: CDR1 MNHEY and CDR2 SMNVEV (reference sequence). CDR3: CASSLRTGADTQYF. CDR3 in DNA: TGTGCCAGCAGTTTAAGGACAGGGGCAGATACGCAGTATTTT.

The V call is TRBV12-5, the J call TRBJ2-7; 12 positions match TRBD2. The germline V gene encodes CDR1 LGHNT and CDR2 FRNRAP. Losses at the gene ends were 6 bases for V and 5 bases for J; bases not matched to a gene: 14. The CDR3 consists of 17 residues. The CDR3 sequence is CASGRDRELAGGNEQYF. As DNA, the CDR3 is TGTGCTAGTGGCCGGGACAGGGAACTAGCGGGAGGTAACGAGCAGTACTTC.

The chain has TRBV5-1 and TRBJ2-2; 7 bases map to TRBD2. Looked up from germline, CDR1 is SGHRS and CDR2 is YFSETQ. The CDR3 has 16 amino acids. The junction had 3 bases not matched to a gene; V was cut back by 0 bases and J by 1 base. As DNA, the CDR3 is TGCGCCAGCAGCTTGGTAGTAGCGGGGAACACCGGGGAGCTGTTTTTT. Translating it yields CASSLVVAGNTGELFF.

J is TRBJ1-1 and V is TRBV9, with D unresolved. The germline V gene has CDR1 SGDLS and CDR2 YYNGEE. V was pared by 0 bases and J by 4 bases, with 7 bases between. There are 13 residues in the CDR3. The CDR3 is CASSVAGITEAFF. The CDR3 bases are TGTGCCAGCAGCGTAGCGGGGATCACTGAAGCTTTCTTT.

This sequence joins TRBV28 and TRBJ2-7; tentatively, D is TRBD2 (6 bases). Germline lookup yields CDR1 MDHEN and CDR2 SYDVKM. V was shortened by 8 bases and J by 3 bases, with 17 bases between the two germline ends. The CDR3 totals 14 residues. CDR3 DNA: TGTGCCAGCTCCGGATGGAGGGAAAACTACGAGCAGTACTTC. Translation gives CASSGWRENYEQYF.

This clone showed up just once. J is TRBJ2-1 and V is TRBV18; 13 positions match TRBD2. CDR1 KGHSH and CDR2 LQKENI come from the germline V gene. Trimming removed 9 bases from V and 3 bases from J; junction bases left unmatched: 8. This CDR3 is built from 16 residues. This chain's CDR3 is CASKLTSGRNYNEQFF. DNA of the CDR3: TGTGCCAGTAAACTGACTAGCGGGAGGAACTACAATGAGCAGTTCTTC.

The V and J genes are TRBV6-1 and TRBJ2-2; no clear D. This CDR3 contains 13 residues. The V gene lost 4 bases and the J gene lost 5 bases, with 8 bases spanning the gap. Germline assignment: CDR1 MNHNS and CDR2 SASEGT. The CDR3 sequence is CASSAKETGELFF. The CDR3 bases are TGTGCCAGCAGTGCAAAAGAGACCGGGGAGCTGTTTTTT.

The chain couples TRBV27 to TRBJ1-5; D perhaps matches TRBD1 (6 bases). The CDR3 spans 13 residues. Germline loops: CDR1 MNHEY, CDR2 SMNVEV (reference sequence). V shed 3 bases and J shed 7 bases, with 10 bases lying between them. The CDR3 spells CASSFRGAQPQHF. The CDR3 DNA is TGTGCCAGCAGTTTCCGGGGGGCCCAGCCCCAGCATTTT.